These 5 T cell receptor beta chains were sequenced from one sample in a study of T cells in Graves' hyperthyroidism and ophthalmopathy. Researchers amplified the TCR beta CDR3 regions from RNA transcripts. In the first-round RT-PCR of the TCR CDR3, the HTBI primer set was used. TCRdb redid the calling of the multiplex PCR reads with MiXCR, one entry per CDR3 protein. The sample has roughly 530,000 distinct CDR3 sequences, 17% seen once; the top ten hold approximately 15%. The sample consisted of blood. The receptors were gathered from a woman younger than 30 with Graves' ophthalmopathy.

The sample holds a few counts of this clonotype. This chain connects TRBV19 to TRBJ1-5; unclear D gene. This CDR3 has 14 residues. The germline V gene has CDR1 LNHDA and CDR2 SQIVND (reference sequence). Trimming left V 5 bases short and J 1 base short, with 9 bases between. For the CDR3, the DNA is TGTGCCAGTAGTCAACGACACAGCAATCAGCCCCAGCATTTT. Amino acid sequence: CASSQRHSNQPQHF.

This clonotype was seen a handful of times. The CDR3 bases are TGCGCCAGCAGCCAAGAAGAGGGTGGGGGAACTGAAGCTTTCTTT. The encoded protein is CASSQEEGGGTEAFF. J is TRBJ1-1 and V is TRBV4-1, with D perhaps TRBD1 (5 bases). The ends were cut back, 0 bases at V and 5 bases at J, with 13 bases in the middle. Looked up from germline, CDR1 is MGHRA and CDR2 is YSYEKL. The CDR3 contains 15 residues.

There are many counts of this clonotype. The chain has TRBV30 and TRBJ1-6; D is perhaps TRBD1 (5 bases). Germline loops: CDR1 GTSNPN, CDR2 SVGIG (reference sequence). The CDR3 runs 15 residues. V lost 0 bases and J lost 9, with 15 bases in between. CDR3 region: CAWSVSRSGVSPLHF. CDR3 DNA sequence: TGTGCCTGGAGTGTGAGCCGATCGGGGGTTTCACCCCTCCACTTT.

The J gene is TRBJ2-5, the V gene TRBV28; 10 bases match TRBD2. This CDR3 comprises 15 residues. CDR1 MDHEN and CDR2 SYDVKM come from the germline V gene. Trimming removed 3 bases from V and 4 bases from J; junction bases left unmatched: 5. CDR3 protein: CASSFGTSDVETQYF. In DNA, the CDR3 is TGTGCCAGCAGTTTTGGGACTAGCGATGTAGAGACCCAGTACTTC.

This clonotype appeared many times. This rearrangement joins TRBV2 to TRBJ2-5, with TRBD2 identical over 9 bases. This CDR3 has 14 residues. V was clipped by 6 bases and J by 3 bases; unmatched bases: 5. Germline CDR1 reads SNHLY; CDR2 reads FYNNEI. The CDR3 reads CASRAASGEETQYF. CDR3 sequence (DNA): TGTGCCAGCAGGGCGGCTAGCGGGGAAGAGACCCAGTACTTC.